The T cell receptor beta chain described here comes from a study of Ad26.COV2.S vaccination and SARS-CoV-2 variants. Study-level background: In the COV1001 trial, the donor was in the Ad26.COV2.S arm. Recipients of Ad26.COV2.S got it intramuscularly, once or twice 56 days apart. Study-level points and caveats: Non-spike TCR breadth did not differ much between vaccine and placebo recipients.

This clone appeared a single time. Its antigen is currently unknown. Assay used: immunoSEQ multiplex PCR; TCRdb lists only in-frame clones, some missing. The sample lists about 480,000 clones; around 85% were seen once. Noted treatment: roughly 19 received Ad26.COV2.S at low or high dose, single or two shots; 5 received placebo; per-sample allocation not given. Day 63 after the first injection of vaccine or placebo was the sampling time. Expression of Wuhan-strain SARS-CoV-2 spike came from the Ad26 vector that formed the vaccine. The receptor's source is a person between 18 and 60 years old who received the Ad26.COV2.S COVID-19 vaccine or a placebo. The sequenced sample was peripheral blood, obtained in a trial of Ad26.COV2.S vaccine versus placebo.

The CDR3 region has the DNA TGTGCCAGCGGCGCAGCCCTCACCTCCGGGGAGCTGTTTTTT. This codes for CASGAALTSGELFF. The chain is built from TRBV7-3 and TRBJ2-2, with no clear D. This CDR3 comprises 14 residues. The germline V gene has CDR1 SGHTA and CDR2 FQGTGA. With 8 bases removed from V and 6 bases from J, the gap between germline ends came to 16 bases.